The present entry profiles one T cell receptor beta chain with its context. Its matching antigen is unknown. The data stem from a study of T cells in severe cutaneous drug reactions. Looking at the study overall: Blister fluids or cells and PBMC were collected from patients in acute or recovery stage.

The donors had carbamazepine-induced Stevens-Johnson syndrome or toxic epidermal necrolysis. Libraries were made by iRepertoire multiplex PCR with TCR subtype-specific primers for bulk and single-cell sequencing. TCRdb re-called the multiplex PCR reads and shows each CDR3 protein once, DNA omitted. The sample holds about 10,000 distinct CDR3 sequences. Study-wide results and limits: Blister cells averaged roughly 29% and PBMC roughly 5% TRBV12-4 in carbamazepine-induced Stevens-Johnson syndrome or toxic epidermal necrolysis patients.

Germline-derived CDR1 and CDR2 are SQVTM and ANQGSEA. The CDR3 runs 18 residues. The rearrangement joins TRBV29-1 to TRBJ2-1; TCRdb's D call of TRBD2 is untestable without DNA. The sequence was obtained from a human donor with Stevens-Johnson syndrome, a severe cutaneous drug reaction. Sequenced material: cells from a skin blister. This chain's CDR3 is CSVGGGLAGASSYNEQFF.